This TCR beta chain came from a study of chemoradiotherapy in HPV16-positive cancers. With 6 bases removed from V and 8 bases from J, the gap between germline ends came to 10 bases. This CDR3 is 11 amino acids long. Germline V lookup: CDR1 SEHNR, CDR2 FQNEAQ (reference sequence). Repertoires were generated with immunoSEQ multiplex PCR, while TCRdb's copy carries only in-frame clones and drops some. The sample lists approximately 5,000 clones; approximately 80% were seen once. This chain connects TRBV7-9 to TRBJ1-1; D is uncertain. The sample here was tumor tissue, taken from a patient who underwent chemoradiotherapy. The clonotype comes from a human donor with HPV-associated anogenital cancer. Written as DNA, the CDR3 is TGTGCCAGCAGTGCTGGACGGGAAGCTTTCTTT. This gives the protein CASSAGREAFF.